This entry features one T cell receptor (beta chain) sequence. This clone has only one observation. The antigen it recognizes is unknown. No qualities accompany the bases; no much larger clone lies one base away. These data originate in a study of technical replicates of blood from a handful of donors (dated by TCRdb to 2015 to 2018). Compared with germline, V lacks 5 bases and J lacks 10 bases; bases without a gene match: 16. Sequences SQVTM (CDR1) and ANQGSEA (CDR2) are obtained from the germline V gene. The CDR3 numbers 15 residues from cysteine through phenylalanine. Only CDR3 DNA is held: 45 bases, read in frame from base 1. The method was the immunoSEQ multiplex PCR assay. TCRdb provides this immuneACCESS table in a form limited to in-frame rearrangements. Some clones are lacking; in checked studies, under half of them reflect an unresolved V gene, and why the rest are absent is not known. A total of 75,000 to 95,000 clones appear in this sample, 96% of them only once. The ten largest clones capture 0.36% of the sample.

The sequenced sample was T cells isolated from PBMCs. The receptor was isolated from a human donor in good health. Recombination joined TRBV29-1 with TRBJ1-4, with TRBD1 identical over 7 junction bases. The CDR3 sequence is CSVIWTGTKKGKLFF. The DNA is TGCAGCGTTATATGGACAGGAACCAAGAAGGGAAAACTGTTTTTT.